This is a list of T cell receptor beta chains from one sample in a study of TIL therapy for anti-PD-1-resistant metastatic lung cancer. Here immunoSEQ multiplex PCR was the method, and the copy in TCRdb shows in-frame clones only, minus some. The data contain around 15,000 clones, about 82% of them singletons. Material: blood, obtained at baseline. The origin of the receptors is a person between 30 and 80 years old with non-small cell lung cancer. The CDR3 runs from the conserved cysteine through the conserved F or W. The D gene is left open where the match is weak. Not all rows give a size; the values are once, few, many and, for expanded clones, a class.

j_call v_call d_call clone_size cdr3_aa cdr3_nt
TRBJ1-4 TRBV10-3 NA NA CAITPRANEKLFF TGTGCCATCACCCCAAGAGCTAATGAAAAACTGTTTTTT
TRBJ1-2 TRBV7-9 NA NA CASSSPRGYGYTF TGTGCCAGCAGCTCCCCCCGGGGTTACGGCTACACCTTC
TRBJ1-6 TRBV30 TRBD1 NA CAWSRQGISPLHF TGTGCCTGGAGTCGACAGGGGATTTCACCCCTCCACTTT
TRBJ2-3 TRBV28 NA NA CASSLGAAGWGTDTQYF TGTGCCAGCAGTTTGGGGGCCGCGGGGTGGGGCACAGATACGCAGTATTTT
TRBJ2-3 TRBV5-6 NA once CASSLGRTTDTQYF TGTGCCAGCAGCTTGGGTAGGACCACAGATACGCAGTATTTT
TRBJ2-5 TRBV30 TRBD2 NA CAWRLAGRETQYF TGTGCCTGGAGGCTAGCGGGACGGGAGACCCAGTACTTC
TRBJ2-7 TRBV6-5 NA few CASSYQRGSRKYF TGTGCCAGCAGTTACCAGCGCGGCAGCCGGAAGTACTTC
TRBJ2-5 TRBV11-2 NA NA CASSLVRDQETQYF TGTGCCAGCAGCTTAGTACGGGACCAAGAGACCCAGTACTTC
TRBJ1-4 TRBV4-3 NA few CASSQGTLRVTNEKLFF TGCGCCAGCAGCCAAGGGACTCTCCGGGTCACTAATGAAAAACTGTTTTTT
TRBJ1-5 TRBV6-6 NA NA CASTLNLQDNQPQHF TGTGCCAGCACCCTGAACTTACAGGACAATCAGCCCCAGCATTTT
TRBJ1-1 TRBV4-1 NA NA CASSQDRGGTEAFF TGCGCCAGCAGCCAAGATAGGGGGGGCACTGAAGCTTTCTTT
TRBJ2-3 TRBV6-1 NA NA CASARGGQPTDTQYF TGTGCCAGCGCCCGAGGAGGGCAGCCCACAGATACGCAGTATTTT
TRBJ1-5 TRBV19 NA NA CASSSGGQNNQPQHF TGTGCCAGTAGCTCTGGGGGGCAGAACAATCAGCCCCAGCATTTT
TRBJ2-3 TRBV7-2 TRBD2 NA CASSFHSAGVRDTQYF TGTGCCAGCAGCTTTCACTCGGCGGGGGTGAGAGATACGCAGTATTTT
TRBJ1-2 TRBV14 TRBD1 NA CASSQQWTGRNTYGYTF TGTGCCAGCAGCCAGCAATGGACAGGGAGGAACACTTATGGCTACACCTTC
TRBJ1-2 TRBV7-3 TRBD1 NA CASSLGPPGTANYGYTF TGTGCCAGCAGCTTAGGCCCTCCCGGGACAGCTAACTATGGCTACACCTTC
TRBJ2-3 TRBV7-2 NA NA CASTSPKGGSFGTQYF TGTGCCAGCACCTCCCCCAAGGGGGGGTCCTTTGGTACGCAGTATTTT
TRBJ2-1 TRBV6-1 TRBD1 once CASSEGWTGEGNEQFF TGTGCCAGCAGTGAAGGGTGGACAGGGGAGGGCAATGAGCAGTTCTTC
TRBJ2-2 TRBV6-4 NA NA CASSCTQVGELFF TGTGCCAGCAGCTGCACTCAGGTAGGGGAGCTGTTTTTT
TRBJ1-1 TRBV7-9 NA NA CASSLEGYRNTEAFF TGTGCCAGCAGCTTAGAGGGGTATCGGAACACTGAAGCTTTCTTT
TRBJ1-1 TRBV9 NA once CASSVEARNTEAFF TGTGCCAGCAGCGTAGAGGCCAGGAACACTGAAGCTTTCTTT
TRBJ1-6 TRBV27 NA once CASSLTSSYNSPLHF TGTGCCAGCAGTTTAACAAGCTCCTATAATTCACCCCTCCACTTT
TRBJ1-6 TRBV5-1 TRBD1 NA CASSRYSGTGDSPLHF TGCGCCAGCAGTCGGTACTCCGGGACAGGGGATTCACCCCTCCACTTT
TRBJ2-5 TRBV4-2 TRBD2 once CASSQDRGLAGMWETQYF TGTGCCAGCAGCCAAGATAGAGGACTAGCGGGGATGTGGGAGACCCAGTACTTC
TRBJ2-6 TRBV28 NA NA CASRPFSGANVLTF TGTGCCAGCAGACCTTTCTCTGGGGCCAACGTCCTGACTTTC
TRBJ2-2 TRBV5-4 NA NA CASSLKRISNTGELFF TGTGCCAGCAGCTTGAAACGGATCAGTAACACCGGGGAGCTGTTTTTT
TRBJ1-5 TRBV5-4 NA NA CASSTGADQPQHF TGTGCCAGCAGTACGGGGGCTGATCAGCCCCAGCATTTT
TRBJ2-1 TRBV11-2 NA once CASRAWWGGSSYNEQFF TGTGCCAGCAGAGCCTGGTGGGGGGGCAGCTCCTACAATGAGCAGTTCTTC
TRBJ2-3 TRBV6-5 TRBD1 NA CASSSTGGPTDTQYF TGTGCCAGCAGCTCAACAGGGGGCCCCACAGATACGCAGTATTTT
TRBJ1-2 TRBV19 TRBD1 NA CATRSGTGYWGYTF TGTGCCACCCGGTCCGGGACAGGGTATTGGGGCTACACCTTC
TRBJ2-7 TRBV6-5 NA NA CASSPQPPRVHF TGTGCCAGCAGTCCCCAACCGCCGAGAGTACACTTC
TRBJ1-2 TRBV5-1 NA NA CASSFTGEGYTF TGCGCCAGCAGCTTCACAGGCGAAGGCTACACCTTC
TRBJ1-5 TRBV19 TRBD1 NA CASSITGVVNQPQHF TGTGCCAGTAGTATAACAGGGGTCGTCAATCAGCCCCAGCATTTT
TRBJ2-1 TRBV7-9 TRBD2 NA CASSNGLAGYNEQFF TGTGCCAGCAGCAACGGACTAGCGGGTTACAATGAGCAGTTCTTC
TRBJ2-4 TRBV2 TRBD1 NA CASKATGVDIQYF TGTGCCAGCAAAGCAACAGGGGTCGACATTCAGTACTTC
TRBJ2-1 TRBV19 TRBD2 NA CASSTGTSGRNEQFF TGTGCCAGTAGTACGGGGACTAGCGGGAGAAATGAGCAGTTCTTC
TRBJ1-1 TRBV4-3 NA NA CASSQDPGGAGTEAFF TGCGCCAGCAGCCAAGATCCCGGGGGGGCGGGTACTGAAGCTTTCTTT
TRBJ2-3 TRBV19 NA NA CASAWGPSTDTQYF TGTGCCAGTGCCTGGGGGCCGAGCACAGATACGCAGTATTTT
TRBJ2-3 TRBV6-1 NA NA CASSFRGAPDTQYF TGTGCCAGCAGTTTCAGGGGAGCACCAGATACGCAGTATTTT
TRBJ2-3 TRBV7-7 NA NA CASSLGRSTDTQYF TGTGCCAGCAGCTTAGGGAGATCCACAGATACGCAGTATTTT
TRBJ2-7 TRBV5-1 TRBD2 few CASSLGTSGEQYF TGCGCCAGCAGCTTAGGGACTAGCGGGGAGCAGTACTTC
TRBJ2-7 TRBV29-1 NA NA CSVEGHYEQYF TGCAGCGTTGAAGGGCACTACGAGCAGTACTTC
TRBJ1-5 TRBV10-3 TRBD1 NA CAISDRGNRQPQHF TGTGCCATCAGTGACAGGGGGAATAGACAGCCCCAGCATTTT
TRBJ1-6 TRBV5-5 TRBD1 NA CASSFGQGRYNSPLHF TGTGCCAGCAGCTTCGGACAGGGGCGGTATAATTCACCCCTCCACTTT
TRBJ2-7 TRBV9 TRBD1 NA CASSVQQGADYEQYF TGTGCCAGCAGCGTTCAGCAGGGGGCTGACTACGAGCAGTACTTC